This entry lists 2 T cell receptor beta chains sequenced from one sample in a study of T cell repertoires in cytomegalovirus infection. Via MiXCR, TCRdb re-called the reads, giving one row per CDR3 protein. The data hold around 340,000 distinct CDR3 sequences, with almost 30% observed a single time. The antigens for these receptors are not known. The input for sequencing was cultured PBMCs, taken from culture after CMV antigen stimulation. The receptors shown here come from a human donor in good health (CMV status not recorded). Some clones in this sample may be carry-over from other donors' samples.

This clonotype was recorded at least ten times. The rearrangement uses TRBV2 and TRBJ1-2, with 12 positions matching TRBD1. The CDR3 extends over 16 amino acids. From germline, CDR1 is SNHLY and CDR2 FYNNEI. With V trimmed by 6 bases and J by 7 bases, 12 bases remained unmatched. In nucleotides, the CDR3 is TGTGCCAGCAGAGTCGAGGGGACAGGGGGCCGTGGTGGCTACACCTTC. Its protein product is CASRVEGTGGRGGYTF.

This clonotype was detected a few times. V gene TRBV19 combines with J gene TRBJ2-1; tentatively, D is TRBD2 (6 bases). Trimming shortened V by 8 bases and J by 8 bases, and 16 bases separated the two germline ends. This CDR3 region has 13 residues. CDR1 LNHDA and CDR2 SQIVND come from the germline V gene (reference sequence). In DNA, the CDR3 is TGTGCCAGTGGGGCCCTCGGAGGGTATGAGCAGTTCTTC. The encoded protein is CASGALGGYEQFF.